The TCR beta chain described here comes from a study of cytomegalovirus exposure and HLA in healthy donors. Study results and limitations: Previous analysis showed most TCR beta V segments were productive about 87% or about 30% of the time. Follow-up analysis seemed to connect common viral pathogens with several of the most significant clusters identified.

Primers included in the PCR were 60 Vbeta and 13 Jbeta primers. Generated by immunoSEQ multiplex PCR, the TCRdb table keeps only in-frame clones and is missing some. The sample shows fewer than 150,000 clones, 77% of them seen only once. A word on this clone: Its antigen is unknown.

Trimming pared 4 bases from V and 0 bases from J, leaving 15 bases between. The CDR3 is made up of 16 amino acids. Germline CDR1 is SGHRS and CDR2 is YFSETQ. Sequences were obtained from PBMCs. The sequence derives from a human donor in good health. This sequence joins TRBV5-1 and TRBJ2-3; perhaps TRBD1 as D (7 bases). The CDR3 spells CASSTQGGPSTDTQYF. The CDR3 nucleotides read TGCGCCAGCAGCACCCAGGGGGGACCAAGCACAGATACGCAGTATTTT.